Here is one T cell receptor (beta chain) with its context. Antigen: not known. The CDR3 has 15 residues. The germline V gene has CDR1 SGHRS and CDR2 YFSETQ. The V and J ends lost 2 bases and 5 bases, in that order; junction bases with no gene match: 5. The study ran its PCR with 60 Vbeta and 13 Jbeta primers. The table came from immunoSEQ multiplex PCR; TCRdb's copy has only in-frame clones and leaves some out. The data show roughly 200,000 clones, around nine tenths seen once. This entry comes from a study of cytomegalovirus exposure and HLA in healthy donors. Study findings and constraints: Available immune exposure information was restricted to CMV serostatus only.

The TCR originated in a woman aged 25 to 45 in good health and CMV-seronegative. The chain has TRBV5-1 and TRBJ1-1; TRBD1 aligns across 11 bases. The sequenced sample consisted of PBMCs. The DNA of the CDR3 is TGCGCCAGCAGCTTAGGACAGGGGGCCGGGACTGAAGCTTTCTTT. This translates into CASSLGQGAGTEAFF.